One and the same sample provided the 16 T cell receptor beta chains below, sequenced in a study of T cell repertoires in cytomegalovirus infection (dated 2019 in TCRdb). Sequencing was carried out with an Illumina HiSeq 1500. Through fastp at Q25 and MiXCR, TCRdb rebuilt clones from the public reads, retaining in-frame beta chains. When rows share a CDR3 protein, they turn into one entry using the most common DNA and genes. The sample table shows a few hundred thousand distinct CDR3 sequences, and roughly 43% are seen once. Clones ranked in the top ten supply around 50% of the sample. Antigen specificity for these receptors is unknown. The treatment or condition label, read with the paper, signifies: in vitro stimulation with specific CMV peptide epitopes to enrich CMV-specific T cells. Sequenced here: cultured PBMCs, sampled from culture after CMV antigen stimulation. These receptors originate from a human donor in good health (CMV status not recorded). Some clones in this sample may be carry-over from other donors' samples.

The chain links TRBV5-1 to TRBJ1-1; D not certain. Trimming took 0 bases from V and 2 from J, leaving 11 bases between them. Germline V gene lookup returns CDR1 SGHRS and CDR2 YFSETQ. CDR3 length: 15 residues. CDR3 region: CASSLGNVANTEAFF. The CDR3 bases are TGCGCCAGCAGCTTGGGTAATGTCGCAAACACTGAAGCTTTCTTT. The full variable domain, its missing parts supplied by reference TRBV5-1 and TRBJ1-1, is KAGVTQTPRYLIKTRGQQVTLSCSPISGHRSVSWYQQTPGQGLQFLFEYFSETQRNKGNFPGRFSGRQFSNSRSEMNVSTLELGDSALYLCASSLGNVANTEAFFGQGTRLTVV.

This clonotype was picked up a small number of times. The CDR3 here is CASSPRTGESYGYTF. The DNA of the CDR3 is TGTGCCAGCTCACCCAGGACAGGGGAGTCCTATGGCTACACCTTC. J is TRBJ1-2 and V is TRBV18; 9 bases fit TRBD1. The CDR3 length is 15 residues. The V segment lost 3 bases and the J segment 4 bases; nucleotides outside the gene matches: 6. Germline CDR1 is KGHSH and CDR2 is LQKENI.

This sequence joins TRBV15 and TRBJ2-4; D remains ambiguous. The ends were cut back, 0 bases at V and 0 bases at J, with 6 bases in the middle. The CDR3 length is 15 residues. The germline V gene has CDR1 LNHNV and CDR2 YYDKDF (reference sequence). This CDR3 reads CATSREGLAKNIQYF. The CDR3 coding sequence is TGTGCCACCAGCAGAGAGGGATTAGCCAAAAACATTCAGTACTTC. Full variable domain (missing parts from reference TRBV15 and TRBJ2-4): DAMVIQNPRYQVTQFGKPVTLSCSQTLNHNVMYWYQQKSSQAPKLLFHYYDKDFNNEADTPDNFQSRRPNTSFCFLDIRSPGLGDTAMYLCATSREGLAKNIQYFGAGTRLSVL.

CDR3 sequence: CASSEDGTHEQFF. The CDR3 nucleotides read TGTGCCAGCAGCGAAGACGGGACCCATGAGCAGTTCTTC. The chain joins TRBV7-9 to TRBJ2-1; D may be TRBD1 or TRBD2 (5 bases each). V was cut by 5 bases and J by 8 bases, with 13 bases left in between. The CDR3 spans 13 residues. Germline V gives CDR1 SEHNR, CDR2 FQNEAQ (reference sequence).

V gene TRBV18 combines with J gene TRBJ2-1; possibly TRBD2 for D (5 bases). The V end lost 6 bases, the J end lost 5 bases, and 20 bases lay between the germline ends. CDR3 size: 16 residues. The germline V gene encodes CDR1 KGHSH and CDR2 LQKENI. This chain's CDR3 is CASSPPSGGLNNEQFF. The CDR3 DNA sequence: TGTGCCAGCTCTCCGCCCTCGGGCGGGCTAAACAATGAGCAGTTCTTC.

Many counts were recorded for this clonotype. The chain carries TRBV7-2 and TRBJ2-3, with TRBD1 as a possible D gene (5 bases). Trimming left V 1 base short and J 4 bases short, with 9 bases between. The CDR3 runs to 14 residues. The germline V gene encodes CDR1 SGHTA and CDR2 FQGNSA. The CDR3 nucleotides are TGTGCCAGCAGCTTAGTTCACAGGCCAGATACGCAGTATTTT. Amino acid sequence: CASSLVHRPDTQYF.

This clonotype was counted only a few times. The rearrangement uses TRBV7-9 and TRBJ1-5; D is uncertain. Germline V gene data show CDR1 as SEHNR and CDR2 as FQNEAQ (reference sequence). The CDR3 length is 13 residues. Trimming cost V 5 bases and J 4 bases, with 9 bases left between them. The CDR3 here is CASSQHPNQPQHF. The CDR3 DNA sequence: TGTGCCAGCAGCCAGCACCCTAATCAGCCCCAGCATTTT.

The chain combines TRBV7-9 with TRBJ2-1; D remains unclear. The CDR3 is made up of 18 amino acids. V lost 1 base and J 0 bases, leaving 16 bases between the germline ends. Germline V lookup: CDR1 SEHNR, CDR2 FQNEAQ (reference sequence). CDR3 sequence: CASSLGRPGRRSYNEQFF. The DNA of the CDR3 is TGTGCCAGCAGCTTAGGACGGCCGGGCAGACGCTCCTACAATGAGCAGTTCTTC. Variable domain in full (rest from reference TRBV7-9 and TRBJ2-1): DTGVSQNPRHKITKRGQNVTFRCDPISEHNRLYWYRQTLGQGPEFLTYFQNEAQLEKSRLLSDRFSAERPKGSFSTLEIQRTEQGDSAMYLCASSLGRPGRRSYNEQFFGPGTRLTVL.

V and J are TRBV4-1 and TRBJ1-5; D possibly corresponds to TRBD1 (5 bases). The CDR3 runs 13 residues. The V gene's germline CDR1 is MGHRA and CDR2 YSYEKL. V lost 3 bases to trimming and J lost 7 bases, with 10 bases between them. The CDR3 DNA follows: TGCGCCAGCAGCCAGGGGGAAGAGCAGCCCCAGCATTTT. It is translated as CASSQGEEQPQHF.

This clonotype has at least ten counts. The rearrangement uses TRBV7-2 and TRBJ1-1, with a weak D call TRBD1 (5 bases). The CDR3 is 13 amino acids. CDR1 and CDR2 (germline): SGHTA, FQGNSA. V lost 6 bases to trimming and J lost 1 base, with 9 bases between them. This CDR3 is CASSSGQNTEAFF. CDR3 in DNA: TGTGCCAGCAGTTCTGGACAGAACACTGAAGCTTTCTTT.

A few counts support this clonotype. The chain joins TRBV2 to TRBJ2-1; 9 nucleotides agree with TRBD1. Germline trimming cut 8 bases from V and 6 bases from J; bases unmatched to any gene: 8. This CDR3 has 14 amino acids. The germline V gene encodes CDR1 SNHLY and CDR2 FYNNEI. Here the CDR3 reads CASGRDRDLNEQFF. The DNA for the CDR3 is TGTGCCAGCGGCCGGGACAGGGATCTCAATGAGCAGTTCTTC.

The chain uses TRBV7-2 and TRBJ1-1; TRBD1 is a possible D gene (6 bases). Germline CDR1 and CDR2: SGHTA and FQGNSA. The CDR3 covers 13 residues. V was shortened by 5 bases and J by 10 bases, with 17 bases between the two germline ends. The CDR3 region has the DNA TGTGCCAGCAGCCCGACCCAGGGGCAGGGAGCTTTCTTT. Translated, it gives CASSPTQGQGAFF. Full variable domain (missing parts from reference TRBV7-2 and TRBJ1-1): GAGVSQSPSNKVTEKGKDVELRCDPISGHTALYWYRQSLGQGLEFLIYFQGNSAPDKSGLPSDRFSAERTGGSVSTLTIQRTQQEDSAVYLCASSPTQGQGAFFGQGTRLTVV.

Regarding this clonotype: At one end, the junction sequence differs from germline, possibly due to a read error. The V and J genes are TRBV5-3 and TRBJ2-1, with TRBD2 matching over 11 bases. TRBV5-3 is an ORF; its function is uncertain. CDR3 size: 20 residues. CDR3 sequence reads: CASSLFPSGGFTSSYNEQFF. The CDR3 DNA reads TGTGCCAGCAGCTTGTTCCCTAGCGGGGGGTTCACGAGCTCCTACAATGAGCAGTTCTTC.

This clonotype was detected only a few times. The chain links TRBV7-2 to TRBJ2-1; D gene uncertain. The CDR3 covers 15 residues. Germline values: CDR1 SGHTA, CDR2 FQGNSA. V was trimmed by 2 bases and J by 12 bases, leaving 20 bases between them. CDR3 DNA sequence: TGTGCCAGCAGCTTACTCTTCTACGGTGGTTCAGGGCAGTTCTTC. It translates to CASSLLFYGGSGQFF. The variable domain in full, completed from reference TRBV7-2 and TRBJ2-1, reads GAGVSQSPSNKVTEKGKDVELRCDPISGHTALYWYRQSLGQGLEFLIYFQGNSAPDKSGLPSDRFSAERTGGSVSTLTIQRTQQEDSAVYLCASSLLFYGGSGQFFGPGTRLTVL.

The chain joins TRBV5-6 to TRBJ2-7; TRBD1 is a possible D gene (6 bases). The V and J ends lost 4 bases and 4 bases respectively, with 18 bases between them. The CDR3 has 15 residues. From germline, CDR1 is SGHDT and CDR2 YYEEEE. The CDR3 loop reads CASSHPRAGAYEQYF. The CDR3 DNA follows: TGTGCCAGCAGCCACCCTCGGGCAGGGGCTTACGAGCAGTACTTC.

This clonotype was seen repeatedly, ten times or more. CDR3 in amino acids: CASSSRLAGAYEQYF. CDR3 sequence (DNA): TGTGCCAGCAGCTCTAGACTAGCGGGAGCGTACGAGCAGTACTTC. The chain uses TRBV7-8 and TRBJ2-7; 12 bases match TRBD2. Germline-derived CDR1 and CDR2 are SGHVS and FQNEAQ. The CDR3 runs to 15 residues. The V and J ends lost 4 bases and 4 bases, in that order; junction bases with no gene match: 5.